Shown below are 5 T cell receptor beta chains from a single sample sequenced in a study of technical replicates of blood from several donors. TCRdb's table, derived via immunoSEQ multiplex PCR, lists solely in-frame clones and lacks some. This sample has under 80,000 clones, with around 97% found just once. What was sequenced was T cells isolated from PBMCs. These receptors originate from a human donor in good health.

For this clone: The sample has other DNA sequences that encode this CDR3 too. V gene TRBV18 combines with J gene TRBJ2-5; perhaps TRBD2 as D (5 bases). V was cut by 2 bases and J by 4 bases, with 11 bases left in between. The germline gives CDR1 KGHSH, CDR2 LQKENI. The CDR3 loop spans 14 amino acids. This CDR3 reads CASSPGQGGETQYF. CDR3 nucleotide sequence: TGTGCCAGCTCACCAGGGCAAGGAGGAGAGACCCAGTACTTC.

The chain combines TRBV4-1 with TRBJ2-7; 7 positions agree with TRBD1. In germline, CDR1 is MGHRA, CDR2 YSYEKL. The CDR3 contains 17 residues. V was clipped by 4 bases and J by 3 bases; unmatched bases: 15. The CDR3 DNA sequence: TGCGCCAGCAGCCGAGAAACAGGGGCCCCCCTGAACTACGAGCAGTACTTC. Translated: CASSRETGAPLNYEQYF.

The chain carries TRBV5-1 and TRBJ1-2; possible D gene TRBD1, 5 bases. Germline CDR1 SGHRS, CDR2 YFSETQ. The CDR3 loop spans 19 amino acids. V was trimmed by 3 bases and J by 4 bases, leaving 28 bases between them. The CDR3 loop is CASSSTRPGHTKRAYGYTF. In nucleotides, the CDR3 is TGCGCCAGCAGCTCGACCCGGCCTGGACATACTAAAAGGGCCTATGGCTACACCTTC.

The CDR3 DNA is TGTGCCATGGGGAAAGGTATAGGACAGCCGGGGTTCTTC. Protein sequence: CAMGKGIGQPGFF. This chain uses TRBV7-9 with TRBJ2-1; a weak D match, TRBD1 (6 bases). Trimming stripped 10 bases from V and 15 bases from J, with 25 bases between. There are 13 residues in the CDR3. Per germline, CDR1 SEHNR and CDR2 FQNEAQ (reference sequence).

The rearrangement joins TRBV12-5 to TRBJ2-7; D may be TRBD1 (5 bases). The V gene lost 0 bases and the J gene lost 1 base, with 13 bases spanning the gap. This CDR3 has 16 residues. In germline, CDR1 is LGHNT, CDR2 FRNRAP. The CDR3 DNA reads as TGTGCTAGTGGTTTGGTACTAAGGGGAAGGTCCTACGAGCAGTACTTC. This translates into CASGLVLRGRSYEQYF.